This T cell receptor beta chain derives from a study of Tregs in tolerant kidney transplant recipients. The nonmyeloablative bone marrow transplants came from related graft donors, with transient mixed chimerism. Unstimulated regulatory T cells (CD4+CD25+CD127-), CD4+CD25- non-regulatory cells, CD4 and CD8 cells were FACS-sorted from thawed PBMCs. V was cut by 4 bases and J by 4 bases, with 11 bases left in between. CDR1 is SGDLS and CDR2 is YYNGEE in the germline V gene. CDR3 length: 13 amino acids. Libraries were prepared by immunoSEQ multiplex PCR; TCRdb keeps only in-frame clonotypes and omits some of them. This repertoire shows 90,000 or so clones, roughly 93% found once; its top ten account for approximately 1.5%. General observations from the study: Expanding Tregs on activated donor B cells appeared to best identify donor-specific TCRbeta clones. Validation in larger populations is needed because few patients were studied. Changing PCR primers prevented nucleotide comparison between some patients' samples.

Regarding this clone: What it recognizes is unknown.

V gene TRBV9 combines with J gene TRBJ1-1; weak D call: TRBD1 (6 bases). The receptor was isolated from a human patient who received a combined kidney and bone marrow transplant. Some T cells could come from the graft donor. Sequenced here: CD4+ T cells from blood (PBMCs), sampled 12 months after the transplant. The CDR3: CASSFQGSTEAFF. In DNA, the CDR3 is TGTGCCAGCAGCTTTCAGGGGAGCACTGAAGCTTTCTTT.